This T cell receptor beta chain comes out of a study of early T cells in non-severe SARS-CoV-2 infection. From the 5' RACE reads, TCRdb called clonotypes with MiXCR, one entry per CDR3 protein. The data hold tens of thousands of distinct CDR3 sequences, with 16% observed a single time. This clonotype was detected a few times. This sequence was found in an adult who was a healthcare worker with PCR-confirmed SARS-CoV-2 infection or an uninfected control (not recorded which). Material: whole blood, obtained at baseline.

DNA for the CDR3: TGTGCCAGCAGTTTAGCCACCCGGGAAGAGACCCAGTACTTC. It yields the protein CASSLATREETQYF. The chain has TRBV28 and TRBJ2-5; no clear D gene. This CDR3 is 14 amino acids long. V was pared by 2 bases and J by 3 bases, with 10 bases between. CDR1 MDHEN and CDR2 SYDVKM come from the germline V gene.